This T cell receptor beta chain originates from a study of T-cell memory formation after mild COVID-19. Whole-study results and caveats: Most CD4+ clones that shrank were in CM and EM, while CD8+ ones turned up in EMRA.

This CDR3 is 14 amino acids long. Germline-derived CDR1 and CDR2 are LNHNV and YYDKDF (reference sequence). J lost 8 bases, V lost 6 bases, and 7 bases had no gene match. Using constant-segment primers, 5'RACE produced TCR alpha and TCR beta cDNA libraries carrying sample barcodes and UMIs. TCRdb ran MiXCR on the 5' RACE reads and lists one entry per CDR3 protein. The sample has tens of thousands of distinct CDR3 sequences; over 13% are singletons. This clonotype was recorded a few times. The antigen remains undetermined. The sequenced material came from PBMCs or a T cell subset sorted from them (not recorded which). This receptor was obtained from a man aged 18 to 30 who had mild COVID-19 (a few samples of this study predate the infection). Cell type and time point are not known. V is TRBV15 and J is TRBJ2-4; 10 positions agree with TRBD2. In DNA, the CDR3 is TGTGCCACCAGTGGAGCGGGGGGGCTAGACATTCAGTACTTC. Translation: CATSGAGGLDIQYF. Full variable domain (rest looked up from reference TRBV15 and TRBJ2-4): DAMVIQNPRYQVTQFGKPVTLSCSQTLNHNVMYWYQQKSSQAPKLLFHYYDKDFNNEADTPDNFQSRRPNTSFCFLDIRSPGLGDTAMYLCATSGAGGLDIQYFGAGTRLSVL.